This T cell receptor beta chain was identified in a study of response to subunit inactivated influenza vaccine. Study findings and constraints: With each seasonal influenza vaccination, the authors suggested, few new T cells are recruited.

The V gene's germline CDR1 is SQVTM and CDR2 ANQGSEA. Trimming took off 4 bases at V and 5 bases at J, with 13 bases between the two ends. This CDR3 has 13 amino acids. TCRdb passed the RT-PCR reads through MiXCR, listing each CDR3 protein once. There are about 780,000 distinct CDR3 sequences in the sample; approximately 17% occur only once, and approximately 11% lies in the top ten. This clonotype appeared many times. Its cognate antigen is unknown. This sequence was found in a man aged 45 to 65 who received an inactivated influenza vaccine. The source was PBMCs from blood, collected roughly 5 days after vaccination. The chain is built from TRBV29-1 and TRBJ2-3; TRBD2 might be the D (5 bases). CDR3: CSVGTRVGDTQYF. CDR3 nucleotide sequence: TGCAGCGTTGGCACTAGAGTGGGAGATACGCAGTATTTT.